Listed below are T cell receptor beta chains from one sample, sequenced in a study of T cells after somatic rescue of genetic block. Using immunoSEQ multiplex PCR, the repertoire was profiled, and TCRdb retains in-frame clones only, with some absent. The sample carries almost 15,000 clones, roughly 70% recorded once. Sequencing used peripheral blood mononuclear cells (PBMCs). These receptors all stem from a man between 18 and 29 years old. The CDR3 runs from the conserved cysteine through the conserved F or W. D genes are given only for firm matches. Only some rows state a clone size, as once, few, many or a class for expanded clones.

CDR3 DNA	CDR3 protein	V gene	J gene	clone size	D gene
TGTGCCAGCAGTGACGAGAACACCGGGGAGCTGTTTTTT	CASSDENTGELFF	TRBV6-4	TRBJ2-2	medium-sized	.
TGTGCCAGCAGCTCCCCCACAGGGGGCGGCTCCTACGAGCAGTACTTC	CASSSPTGGGSYEQYF	TRBV7-9	TRBJ2-7	.	TRBD1
TGTGCCAGCAGCTCTAGTGGCGACAGGTCTGGCTACACCTTC	CASSSSGDRSGYTF	TRBV7-3	TRBJ1-2	.	.
TGTGCCAGCAGCTTAGGGGCAGGAAATAGCAATCAGCCCCAGCATTTT	CASSLGAGNSNQPQHF	TRBV7-9	TRBJ1-5	few	.
TGTGCCAGCAGTGAAAACTCCCACAATGAGCAGTTCTTC	CASSENSHNEQFF	TRBV2	TRBJ2-1	.	.
TGTGCCAGCAGCTTACTCCAGCGGGGGAATGAGCAGTTCTTC	CASSLLQRGNEQFF	TRBV7-9	TRBJ2-1	.	TRBD2
TGTGCCAGCAGCCCCGGACTAGCGGGAGCCTACGAGCAGTACTTC	CASSPGLAGAYEQYF	TRBV7-6	TRBJ2-7	few	TRBD2
TGTGCCAGCAGTTGGACAGGGTTGGGGACCGGGGAGCTGTTTTTT	CASSWTGLGTGELFF	TRBV6-5	TRBJ2-2	.	TRBD1
TGTGCCAGCAGTGAAAACAGGGGGTATGCCGGGGAGCTGTTTTTT	CASSENRGYAGELFF	TRBV6-4	TRBJ2-2	once	TRBD1
TGCGCCAGCAGCTTGGCGGCTACTGGGGCCAACGTCCTGACTTTC	CASSLAATGANVLTF	TRBV5-1	TRBJ2-6	.	.
TGTGCCTGGAGTGTTGGAGGGGCTGGTGGCTACACCTTC	CAWSVGGAGGYTF	TRBV30	TRBJ1-2	.	.
TGTGCCAGCAGAGGGGACCTACAAGGGGAGCAGTACTTC	CASRGDLQGEQYF	TRBV7-3	TRBJ2-7	.	.
TGCGCCAGCAGCTTAGGTGGTGGAGGGGAGACCCAGTACTTC	CASSLGGGGETQYF	TRBV5-1	TRBJ2-5	.	.
TGCGCCAGCAGCTTGGCTCGGACAGGGGGGAACTATGGCTACACCTTC	CASSLARTGGNYGYTF	TRBV5-1	TRBJ1-2	.	TRBD1
TGTGCCAGCAGCTCCCGCTTCGGGCCCTTCGGGGAGACCCAGTACTTC	CASSSRFGPFGETQYF	TRBV9	TRBJ2-5	.	.
TGTGCCAGCAGCCAAAGGAACAGGGTTTGGGAGCAGTACTTC	CASSQRNRVWEQYF	TRBV4-2	TRBJ2-7	.	.
TGCGCCAGCAGCTTGCGGGACAGGGGCAATGAGCAGTTCTTC	CASSLRDRGNEQFF	TRBV5-1	TRBJ2-1	few	TRBD1
TGTGCCAGCAGCTTTCGGGACAGGGAGAACTATGGCTACACCTTC	CASSFRDRENYGYTF	TRBV7-8	TRBJ1-2	.	TRBD1
TGTGCCAGCAGTGGGGGGTTCAGGGACCGCGTGGAGACCCAGTACTTC	CASSGGFRDRVETQYF	TRBV2	TRBJ2-5	.	.
TGTGCCAGCACCCAAGTGGGTATCGGAAACACCATATATTTT	CASTQVGIGNTIYF	TRBV6-1	TRBJ1-3	.	.
TGTGCCAGTAGTATTGTGGGGAACACCGGGGAGCTGTTTTTT	CASSIVGNTGELFF	TRBV19	TRBJ2-2	.	.
TGTGCCAGCAGTGAACCAGGGGGCATGAGCTCCTACAATGAGCAGTTCTTC	CASSEPGGMSSYNEQFF	TRBV9	TRBJ2-1	.	TRBD1
TGCGCCAGCAGCTTCTTACAGGGATACGAGCAGTACTTC	CASSFLQGYEQYF	TRBV10-2	TRBJ2-7	.	.
TGTGCCAGCAGTTATCTAGCGGGTGGGGACTACGAGCAGTACTTC	CASSYLAGGDYEQYF	TRBV6-6	TRBJ2-7	.	TRBD2
TGTGCCAGCAGCGCCGGGACAGGGTTCTACGACTACGAGCAGTACTTC	CASSAGTGFYDYEQYF	TRBV9	TRBJ2-7	.	TRBD1
TGTGCCATCAGTGAGTCCCGACACCCTGGCTACACCTTC	CAISESRHPGYTF	TRBV10-3	TRBJ1-2	.	.
TGTGCCAGCAGACCCGGGACAGGGTTGAATTCACCCCTCCACTTT	CASRPGTGLNSPLHF	TRBV6-5	TRBJ1-6	.	TRBD1
TGTGCCAGCAGCTCCAAAACCCGTCTAGCGGGAGGCAGAGATACGCAGTATTTT	CASSSKTRLAGGRDTQYF	TRBV7-9	TRBJ2-3	.	TRBD2
TGTGCCAGCTCACCAGTGGAGGGGGTGAACACTGAAGCTTTCTTT	CASSPVEGVNTEAFF	TRBV18	TRBJ1-1	.	.
TGCGCCAGCAGCTTGGTGGGGTTGGACACTGAAGCTTTCTTT	CASSLVGLDTEAFF	TRBV5-1	TRBJ1-1	.	.
TGTGCCAGCTCACCACCGGGACTAGCGGGTAGCTCCTACGAGCAGTACTTC	CASSPPGLAGSSYEQYF	TRBV18	TRBJ2-7	few	TRBD2
TGTGCCAGCAGCTTAGGGCCCATTTTTGTTTCCTACAATGAGCAGTTCTTC	CASSLGPIFVSYNEQFF	TRBV7-3	TRBJ2-1	.	.
TGCGCCAGCACCCCACGCGAGATCACGGATACGCAGTATTTT	CASTPREITDTQYF	TRBV4-1	TRBJ2-3	.	.
TGTGCCAGCAGCCGGAGAGAGACCCAGTACTTC	CASSRRETQYF	TRBV7-2	TRBJ2-5	.	.
TGTGCCAGCAGCTTGGACGGGGACAGGGTTGGAAACACCATATATTTT	CASSLDGDRVGNTIYF	TRBV5-4	TRBJ1-3	.	TRBD1
TGTGCCAGTACCCTCTTGGGGGGGACTAATGAAAAACTGTTTTTT	CASTLLGGTNEKLFF	TRBV19	TRBJ1-4	.	.
TGTGCCAGCAGTCCGGGACACTCTACTTATCTCACCGGGGAGCTGTTTTTT	CASSPGHSTYLTGELFF	TRBV25-1	TRBJ2-2	medium-sized	.
TGCGCCAGCAGCTTGGGACAGGGCCCCTATGGCTACACCTTC	CASSLGQGPYGYTF	TRBV5-1	TRBJ1-2	.	TRBD1
TGCGCCAGCAGCTTGGGTCCGAACCAAGAGACCCAGTACTTC	CASSLGPNQETQYF	TRBV5-1	TRBJ2-5	.	.
TGCGCCAGCAGCCAAGATGAGATAGGGGACAGGGTCGCATCAAGTAGCTACGAGCAGTACTTC	CASSQDEIGDRVASSSYEQYF	TRBV4-1	TRBJ2-7	.	TRBD1
TGTGCCATCAGTCCAGGGGTGGTGACTGAAGCTTTCTTT	CAISPGVVTEAFF	TRBV10-3	TRBJ1-1	.	.
TGTGCCAGCTCACCGCCGGAGAAGTCCGGTAATGAGCAGTTCTTC	CASSPPEKSGNEQFF	TRBV18	TRBJ2-1	few	.
TGTGCCAGCAGCCCCGGGGGGATAAACGAGCAGTACTTC	CASSPGGINEQYF	TRBV7-7	TRBJ2-7	.	TRBD2
TGTGCCAGCAGCTCTAAGGGACTAGAGCAGTTCTTC	CASSSKGLEQFF	TRBV11-2	TRBJ2-1	.	TRBD2
TGTGCCATCAGTGAGCGGGACAGGATGAACACTGAAGCTTTCTTT	CAISERDRMNTEAFF	TRBV10-3	TRBJ1-1	.	TRBD1